The 2 T cell receptor beta chains below all came from one sample that was sequenced in a study of shared clonotypes between healthy human individuals. TCRdb keeps only in-frame clones here, not all; method: immunoSEQ multiplex PCR. The table lists approximately 710,000 clones, less than 95% of them singletons. Sequencing was performed on memory CD8+ T cells from PBMCs. Specified subset: CD45RO+ cells pooled with CCR7-negative TemRA cells. These receptors came from a man between 18 and 35 years old in good health. Some clones in this sample may be carry-over from other donors' samples.

This clone was seen a few times. The identical CDR3 is also encoded by other nucleotide sequences in the sample. The chain combines TRBV9 with TRBJ1-5; unclear D gene. The CDR3 totals 14 residues. V gave up 4 bases and J gave up 1 base, with 9 bases separating them. The germline CDR1 and CDR2 sequences are SGDLS and YYNGEE. CDR3 sequence: CASSPPGSNQPQHF. The CDR3 nucleotides are TGTGCCAGCAGCCCACCAGGAAGCAATCAGCCCCAGCATTTT.

In its sample, this clone was seen once. The gene calls are TRBV9 and TRBJ2-5; 7 nucleotides match TRBD2. The CDR3 contains 15 residues. Germline lookup yields CDR1 SGDLS and CDR2 YYNGEE. V lost 3 bases and J lost 3; bases outside the gene matches: 8. CDR3 nucleotide sequence: TGTGCCAGCAGCGCAAGCGGGACGCCGAAAGAGACCCAGTACTTC. Its protein product is CASSASGTPKETQYF.